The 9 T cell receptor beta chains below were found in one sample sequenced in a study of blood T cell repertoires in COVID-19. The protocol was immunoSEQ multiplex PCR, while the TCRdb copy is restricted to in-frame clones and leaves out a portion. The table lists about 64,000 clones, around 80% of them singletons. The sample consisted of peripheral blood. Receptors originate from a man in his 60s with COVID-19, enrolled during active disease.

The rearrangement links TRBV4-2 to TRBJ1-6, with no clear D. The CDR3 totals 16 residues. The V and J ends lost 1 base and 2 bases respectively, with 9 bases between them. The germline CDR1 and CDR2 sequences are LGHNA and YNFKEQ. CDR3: CASSQGSGAYNSPLHF. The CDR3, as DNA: TGTGCCAGCAGCCAAGGGTCGGGAGCCTATAATTCACCCCTCCACTTT.

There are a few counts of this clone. DNA of the CDR3: TGTGCCAGCAACGAGGGAAGCTCCTACAATGAGCAGTTCTTC. As protein: CASNEGSSYNEQFF. The gene calls are TRBV9 and TRBJ2-1, with D possibly TRBD2 on 5 matching bases. This CDR3 has 14 amino acids. V lost 6 bases to trimming and J lost 0 bases, with 10 bases between them. Germline-derived CDR1 and CDR2 are SGDLS and YYNGEE.

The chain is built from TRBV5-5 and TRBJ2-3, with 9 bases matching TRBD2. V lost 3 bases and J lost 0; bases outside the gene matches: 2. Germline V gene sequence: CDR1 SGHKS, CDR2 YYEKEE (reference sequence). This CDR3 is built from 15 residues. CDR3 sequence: CASSYGLASTDTQYF. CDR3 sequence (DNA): TGTGCCAGCAGCTACGGACTAGCGAGCACAGATACGCAGTATTTT. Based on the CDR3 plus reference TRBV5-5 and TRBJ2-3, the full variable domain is DAGVTQSPTHLIKTRGQQVTLRCSPISGHKSVSWYQQVLGQGPQFIFQYYEKEERGRGNFPDRFSARQFPNYSSELNVNALLLGDSALYLCASSYGLASTDTQYFGPGTRLTVL.

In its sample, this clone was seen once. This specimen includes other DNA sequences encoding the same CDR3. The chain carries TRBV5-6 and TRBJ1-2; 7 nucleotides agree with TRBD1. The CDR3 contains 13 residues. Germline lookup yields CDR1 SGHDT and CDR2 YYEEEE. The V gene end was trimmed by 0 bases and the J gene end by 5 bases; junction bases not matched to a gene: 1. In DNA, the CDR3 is TGTGCCAGCAGCTTGGGGACAGGATATGGCTACACCTTC. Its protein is CASSLGTGYGYTF.

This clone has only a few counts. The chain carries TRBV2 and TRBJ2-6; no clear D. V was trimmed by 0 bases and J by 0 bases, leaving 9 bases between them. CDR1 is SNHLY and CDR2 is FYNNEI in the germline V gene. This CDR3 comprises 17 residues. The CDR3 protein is CASSEAERVSGANVLTF. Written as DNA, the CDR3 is TGTGCCAGCAGTGAAGCGGAACGGGTCTCTGGGGCCAACGTCCTGACTTTC.

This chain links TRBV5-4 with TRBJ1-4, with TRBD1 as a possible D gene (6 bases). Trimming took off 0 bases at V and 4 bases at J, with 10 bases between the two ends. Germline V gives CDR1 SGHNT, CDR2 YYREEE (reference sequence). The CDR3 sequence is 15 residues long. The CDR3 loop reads CASSLGGDNNEKLFF. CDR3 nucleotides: TGTGCCAGCAGCTTGGGTGGGGACAATAATGAAAAACTGTTTTTT.

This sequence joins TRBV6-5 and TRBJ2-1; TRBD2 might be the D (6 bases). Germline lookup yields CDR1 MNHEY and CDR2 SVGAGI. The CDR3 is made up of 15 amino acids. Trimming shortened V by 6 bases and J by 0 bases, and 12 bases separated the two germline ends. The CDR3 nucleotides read TGTGCCAGCAGAAAAAGCGGGCCCTCCTACAATGAGCAGTTCTTC. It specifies CASRKSGPSYNEQFF.

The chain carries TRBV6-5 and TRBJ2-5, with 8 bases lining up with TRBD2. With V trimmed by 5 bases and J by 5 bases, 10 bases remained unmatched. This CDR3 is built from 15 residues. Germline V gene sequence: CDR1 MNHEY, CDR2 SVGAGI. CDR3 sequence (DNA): TGTGCCAGCAGTCACCCCGGGAGGGTAGGGGAGACCCAGTACTTC. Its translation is CASSHPGRVGETQYF.

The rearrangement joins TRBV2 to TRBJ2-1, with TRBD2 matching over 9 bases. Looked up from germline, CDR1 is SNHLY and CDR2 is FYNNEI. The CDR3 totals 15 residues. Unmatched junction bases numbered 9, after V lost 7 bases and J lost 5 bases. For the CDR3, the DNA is TGTGCCAGCACCAATGCCCGCGGGAGGGACAATGAGCAGTTCTTC. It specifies CASTNARGRDNEQFF.